Listed here is a single TCR beta chain. The CDR3 length is 15 residues. The J segment lost 5 bases and the V segment lost 6 bases, leaving 10 bases of the junction unmatched. The germline V gene encodes CDR1 SGHVS and CDR2 FQNEAQ. The data stem from a study of T cell changes during pregnancy in multiple sclerosis. The protocol was immunoSEQ multiplex PCR, while the TCRdb copy is restricted to in-frame clones and leaves out a portion. The sample records more than 70,000 clones, 90% to 95% being singletons. This sequence was found in a female donor with multiple sclerosis, enrolled in a pregnancy study. This rearrangement joins TRBV7-8 to TRBJ1-2, with 9 nucleotides matching TRBD1. The input for sequencing was peripheral blood, taken in the second trimester of pregnancy. Here the CDR3 reads CASSAEQGAPYGYTF. The CDR3 bases are TGTGCCAGCAGTGCCGAACAGGGGGCCCCATATGGCTACACCTTC.